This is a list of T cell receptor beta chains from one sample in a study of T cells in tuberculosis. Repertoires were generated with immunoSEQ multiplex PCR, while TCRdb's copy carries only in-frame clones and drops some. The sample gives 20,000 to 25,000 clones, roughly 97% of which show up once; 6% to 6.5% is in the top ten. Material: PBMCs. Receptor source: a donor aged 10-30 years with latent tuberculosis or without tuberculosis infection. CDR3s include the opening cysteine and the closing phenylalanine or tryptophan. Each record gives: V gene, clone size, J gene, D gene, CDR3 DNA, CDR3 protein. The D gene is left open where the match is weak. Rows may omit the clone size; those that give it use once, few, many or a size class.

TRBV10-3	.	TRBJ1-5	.	TGTGCTAGCCGGGAGAGGGATTATAGCAATCAGCCCCAGCATTTT	CASRERDYSNQPQHF
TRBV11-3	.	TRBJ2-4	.	TGTGCCAGCAGCCCGGAGGGAATTGCCAAAAACATTCAGTACTTC	CASSPEGIAKNIQYF
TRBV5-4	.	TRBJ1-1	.	TGTGCCAGCAGCTTGGACAAGAACACTGAAGCTTTCTTT	CASSLDKNTEAFF
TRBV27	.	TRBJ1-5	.	TGTGCCAGCAGTTTCTCCGAGGGCCAGCCCCAGCATTTT	CASSFSEGQPQHF
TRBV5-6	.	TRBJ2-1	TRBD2	TGTGCCAGCAGCTTGGTTATACTAGCGGGAGGCAATGAGCAGTTCTTC	CASSLVILAGGNEQFF
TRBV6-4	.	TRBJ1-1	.	TGTGCCAGCAGGGACCATCTCGGCACTGAAGCTTTCTTT	CASRDHLGTEAFF
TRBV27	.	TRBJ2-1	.	TGTGCCAGCAGTCCAATCAGGGATGAGCAGTTCTTC	CASSPIRDEQFF
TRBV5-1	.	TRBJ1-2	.	TGCGCCAGCAGCTTGGATCGAGACTATGGCTACACCTTC	CASSLDRDYGYTF
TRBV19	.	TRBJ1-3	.	TGTGCCAGTAGTCAACCCCACCAGAGGGACACCATATATTTT	CASSQPHQRDTIYF
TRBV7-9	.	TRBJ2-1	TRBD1	TGTGCCAGCAGCTTAGGACAGGGTGACTACAATGAGCAGTTCTTC	CASSLGQGDYNEQFF
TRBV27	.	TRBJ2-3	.	TGTGCCAGCAGTTTTGTGCGAGGGTTTGGAACAGATACGCAGTATTTT	CASSFVRGFGTDTQYF
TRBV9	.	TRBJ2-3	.	TGTGCCAGCACCCTTAGGGGCAGTTCCACAGATACGCAGTATTTT	CASTLRGSSTDTQYF
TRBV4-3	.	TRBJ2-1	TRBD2	TGCGCCAGCAGCCAAGATGCTTACGGGGGGGCCAATGAGCAGTTCTTC	CASSQDAYGGANEQFF
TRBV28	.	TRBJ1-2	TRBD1	TGTGCCAGCAGTTTAAGTACAGGGGGCGGTTATGGCTACACCTTC	CASSLSTGGGYGYTF
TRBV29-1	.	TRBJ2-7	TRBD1	TGCAGCGTTGCGGTTCAGGGGGCGATGACAGTGCAGTACTTC	CSVAVQGAMTVQYF
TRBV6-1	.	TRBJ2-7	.	TGTGCCAGCAGTGAAGCGGTAGGGGCAGTGCCCTACGAGCAGTACTTC	CASSEAVGAVPYEQYF
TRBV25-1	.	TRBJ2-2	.	TGTGCCAGCAGAAGCTGGGGCGCCGGGGAGCTGTTTTTT	CASRSWGAGELFF
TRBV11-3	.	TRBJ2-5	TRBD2	TGTGCCAGCAGCTTAGGGACTAGTGTGGAGACCCAGTACTTC	CASSLGTSVETQYF
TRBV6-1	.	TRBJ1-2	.	TGTGCCAGCAGTGAAGCCGGGGCGGGAGCTAACTATGGCTACACCTTC	CASSEAGAGANYGYTF
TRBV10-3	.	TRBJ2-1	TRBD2	TGTGCCATCAGGACGGGAGGTGTCAATGAGCAGTTCTTC	CAIRTGGVNEQFF
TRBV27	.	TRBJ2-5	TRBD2	TGTGCCAGCAGCGATGGGAGGGGCGGTTATCTGGAGACCCAGTACTTC	CASSDGRGGYLETQYF
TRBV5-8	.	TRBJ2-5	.	TGTGCCAGCAGCTTGGGACCCGGAGGGACCCAGTACTTC	CASSLGPGGTQYF
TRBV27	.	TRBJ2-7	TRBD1	TGTGCCAGCAGCCCAACCGGGACAGATTATCTTAAGATGTTC	CASSPTGTDYLKMF
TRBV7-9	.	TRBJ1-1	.	TGTGCCAGCAGCTCAACACGGGCGGGGGAGAACACTGAAGCTTTCTTT	CASSSTRAGENTEAFF
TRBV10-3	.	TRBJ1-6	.	TGTGCCATCAGTGAGAATCAGGGCGGTTCACCCCTCCACTTT	CAISENQGGSPLHF
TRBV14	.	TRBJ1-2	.	TGTGCCAGCAGCCAAGTGGGAGGGGATAACTATGGCTACACCTTC	CASSQVGGDNYGYTF
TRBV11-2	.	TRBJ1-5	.	TGTGCCAGCAGCTTAGGGAGGCAGGGAGGCGATCAGCCCCAGCATTTT	CASSLGRQGGDQPQHF
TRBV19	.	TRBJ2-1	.	TGTGCCAGTAGTAATATGAATGAGCAGTTCTTC	CASSNMNEQFF
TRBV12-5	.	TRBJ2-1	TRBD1	TGTGCTAGTGGTTTGCGTACAGGGGACAATGAGCAGTTCTTC	CASGLRTGDNEQFF
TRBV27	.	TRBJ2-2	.	TGTGCCAGCAGTTTCCGAGGGACCGGGGAGCTGTTTTTT	CASSFRGTGELFF
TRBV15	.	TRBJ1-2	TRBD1	TGTGCCACCAGCAGGGAGGACAGGGCGCTTGGCTACACCTTC	CATSREDRALGYTF
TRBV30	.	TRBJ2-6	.	TGTGCCTGGAGTGTAACCGGGTCTGGGGCCAACGTCCTGACTTTC	CAWSVTGSGANVLTF
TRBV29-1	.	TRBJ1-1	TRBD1	TGCAGCGTCTTAATACAGGGGGGTACTGAAGCTTTCTTT	CSVLIQGGTEAFF
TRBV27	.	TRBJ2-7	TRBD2	TGTGCCAGCAGTCCGCCTGGGGGACTAGCGGGGGGCTCCTACGAGCAGTACTTC	CASSPPGGLAGGSYEQYF
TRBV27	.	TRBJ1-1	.	TGTGCCAGCAGTTTAGCCTTGACAGTTGGCACTGAAGCTTTCTTT	CASSLALTVGTEAFF
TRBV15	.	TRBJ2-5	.	TGTGCCACCAGCGGGGGGACCACTCAAGAGACCCAGTACTTC	CATSGGTTQETQYF
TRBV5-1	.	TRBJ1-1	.	TGCGCCAGCAGCTCGAGGGTGGGGAACACTGAAGCTTTCTTT	CASSSRVGNTEAFF
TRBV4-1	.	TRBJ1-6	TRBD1	TGCGCCAGCAGCCAGGCCGGGACAGGGGGTTGGTCACCCCTCCACTTT	CASSQAGTGGWSPLHF
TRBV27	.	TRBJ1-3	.	TGTGCCAGCAGTTTAGGAGGGGCTGGAAACACCATATATTTT	CASSLGGAGNTIYF
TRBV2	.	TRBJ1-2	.	TGTGCCGGCGGGGGGGGCTATGGCTACACCTTC	CAGGGGYGYTF
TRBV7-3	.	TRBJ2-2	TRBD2	TGTGCCAGCAGCTTAAGTTCTGGACTAGCCGGCACCGGGGAGCTGTTTTTT	CASSLSSGLAGTGELFF
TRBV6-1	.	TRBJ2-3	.	TGTGCCAGCAGGGCAAAATTCCAGGGTACAGATACGCAGTATTTT	CASRAKFQGTDTQYF
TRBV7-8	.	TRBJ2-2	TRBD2	TGTGCCAGCAGCTTTAAGCGGGGGACCGGGGAGCTGTTTTTT	CASSFKRGTGELFF
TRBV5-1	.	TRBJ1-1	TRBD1	TGCGCCAGCAGCTTCCTTGGCTCGGGACAGGATGGAAAAGCTTTCTTT	CASSFLGSGQDGKAFF
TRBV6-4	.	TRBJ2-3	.	TGTGCCAGCAGTGAGCCCGGGTCAGATACGCAGTATTTT	CASSEPGSDTQYF
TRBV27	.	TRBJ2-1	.	TGTGCCAGCAGTTTTGCCGGGGATAATGAGCAGTTCTTC	CASSFAGDNEQFF
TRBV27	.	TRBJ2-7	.	TGTGCCAGCAGTTTTTCCTCCGGGACATATCCCTACGAGCAGTACTTC	CASSFSSGTYPYEQYF
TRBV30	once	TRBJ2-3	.	TGTGCCTGGTTGGGCTTCTCCTGGGATACGCAGTATTTT	CAWLGFSWDTQYF
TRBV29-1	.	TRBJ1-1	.	TGCAGCGTATCCCCGGGGGGGACTGAAGCTTTCTTT	CSVSPGGTEAFF